This T cell receptor (beta chain) was identified during a study of CD8 T cells in Susac syndrome. Germline V gene lookup returns CDR1 SGHTA and CDR2 FQGTGA. V dropped 4 bases and J dropped 4; count of bases not matched to a gene: 4. CDR3 length: 13 residues. An amount of RNA that ranged from roughly 0.45 to 1 ug was reverse transcribed with random hexamers. From the immunoSEQ multiplex PCR reads, TCRdb called clonotypes with MiXCR, one entry per CDR3 protein. Here the sample spans some 200,000 distinct CDR3 sequences, 95% being singletons. The clonotype was recovered from a human donor with Susac syndrome. V and J are TRBV7-3 and TRBJ2-7; 7 nucleotides match TRBD1. Source material: CD8+ T cells from PBMCs. The CDR3 DNA is TGTGCCAGCAGCTCCGGACAGGAGTACGAGCAGTACTTC. Translation: CASSSGQEYEQYF.